The source of this T cell receptor (beta chain) is a study of memory CD4+ T cells and cytomegalovirus serostatus. The study's findings and limits: Median bootstrapped AUC for CMV status was just under 0.97 originally, around 0.91 US-trained.

This clone has just a few counts. Its antigen remains unidentified. Original data processing: Out-of-frame sequences were removed, leaving some 2 million distinct TCRbeta sequences. Clones were sequenced by immunoSEQ multiplex PCR, and TCRdb holds only the in-frame ones, with some missing. Clone size and the V and J calls come from that table; the DNA yielded D and trimming. The table has approximately 50,000 clones, over 70% seen once; the top ten hold over 2%. Single viable CD3+CD4+CD8-CD45RO+ cells were sorted as the memory CD4+ T cells. Serum IgG to CMV pp150, pp28, p38 and p52 defined serostatus. CD4+ T cells were isolated by positive magnetic selection. CDR1 SGHAT and CDR2 FQNNGV come from the germline V gene. The CDR3 totals 14 residues. Trimming removed 5 bases at V and 4 bases at J, with 14 bases between.

The specimen sequenced was memory CD4+ T cells from blood. J is TRBJ1-2 and V is TRBV11-2; D is unresolved. The source is an adult in good health and CMV-seropositive. The CDR3 DNA reads as TGTGCCAGCAGCCCCAATCGGGCGGGCTATGGCTACACCTTC. Its protein product is CASSPNRAGYGYTF. Filled out from reference TRBV11-2 and TRBJ1-2, the complete variable domain reads EAGVAQSPRYKIIEKRQSVAFWCNPISGHATLYWYQQILGQGPKLLIQFQNNGVVDDSQLPKDRFSAERLKGVDSTLKIQPAKLEDSAVYLCASSPNRAGYGYTFGSGTRLTVV.